This entry lists 5 T cell receptor beta chains sequenced from one sample in a study of metastatic and nonmetastatic thyroid tumors. Until they underwent thyroid surgery, no patient had received any treatment. Through MiXCR, TCRdb re-clonotyped the PCR reads. The profile shows approximately 15,000 clones, around 22% of them singletons. Sequenced: adjacent normal tissue. All receptors come from a female donor with papillary thyroid cancer or a benign thyroid nodule (not recorded which). Some clones in this sample may be carry-over from other donors' samples.

The rearrangement uses TRBV20-1 and TRBJ2-5, with 8 bases lining up with TRBD2. Trimming cost V 2 bases and J 1 base; bases outside gene matches: 9. This CDR3 spans 16 amino acids. CDR1 DFQATT and CDR2 SNEGSKA come from the germline V gene (reference sequence). This CDR3 reads CSARPGIAGIQETQYF. CDR3 bases: TGCAGTGCTAGACCCGGGATAGCGGGGATCCAAGAGACCCAGTACTTC.

V is TRBV9 and J is TRBJ1-3, with 9 bases identical to TRBD1. Germline V gene lookup returns CDR1 SGDLS and CDR2 YYNGEE. With V trimmed by 3 bases and J by 8 bases, 9 bases remained unmatched. The CDR3 is made up of 15 amino acids. CDR3 sequence (DNA): TGTGCCAGCAGCGCCCGGGACAGGGCACTCGACACCATATATTTT. Its translation: CASSARDRALDTIYF.

This clone was found a few times. V gene TRBV19 combines with J gene TRBJ1-5; D gene ambiguous. V was pared by 4 bases and J by 1 base, with 11 bases between. The CDR3 contains 15 residues. Per the germline V gene, CDR1 is LNHDA and CDR2 is SQIVND (reference sequence). CDR3 nucleotide sequence: TGTGCCAGTAGTAAGTTTTCGAACAGCAATCAGCCCCAGCATTTT. It specifies CASSKFSNSNQPQHF. Using reference TRBV19 and TRBJ1-5 for the parts outside the CDR3, the full variable domain is DGGITQSPKYLFRKEGQNVTLSCEQNLNHDAMYWYRQDPGQGLRLIYYSQIVNDFQKGDIAEGYSVSREKKESFPLTVTSAQKNPTAFYLCASSKFSNSNQPQHFGDGTRLSIL.

This clone has only a few counts. The chain combines TRBV20-1 with TRBJ1-1, with 9 bases lining up with TRBD1. The V segment lost 6 bases and the J segment 6 bases; nucleotides outside the gene matches: 5. Germline CDR1 and CDR2: DFQATT and SNEGSKA (reference sequence). The CDR3 contains 12 residues. The CDR3 loop reads CSAPGQGSEAFF. The CDR3 DNA reads TGCAGTGCACCTGGACAGGGGTCTGAAGCTTTCTTT.

This clone was found a few times. The chain is built from TRBV15 and TRBJ1-1; TRBD1 aligns across 11 bases. This CDR3 is 15 amino acids long. Germline V gene sequence: CDR1 LNHNV, CDR2 YYDKDF (reference sequence). Losses at the gene ends were 5 bases for V and 4 bases for J; bases not matched to a gene: 6. CDR3 residues: CATSGDGTGGTEAFF. The DNA for the CDR3 is TGTGCCACCAGCGGGGATGGGACAGGGGGCACTGAAGCTTTCTTT.